What follows are 8 T cell receptor beta chains derived from one specimen sequenced in a study of control samples from healthy donors and cancer patients. The repertoire was sequenced with immunoSEQ multiplex PCR; TCRdb's copy has only in-frame clones and lacks some. The sample lists roughly 140,000 clones; roughly 93% were seen once. Sequences were obtained from blood. All receptors derive from a man in his forties or fifties in good health.

The chain combines TRBV27 with TRBJ2-1; 7 positions agree with TRBD1. V lost 5 bases to trimming and J lost 4 bases; unmatched junction nucleotides: 2. The germline CDR1 and CDR2 sequences are MNHEY and SMNVEV (reference sequence). The CDR3 length is 13 residues. The CDR3 protein is CASSGDRYNEQFF. The CDR3 DNA follows: TGTGCCAGCAGTGGGGACAGATACAATGAGCAGTTCTTC.

This clone has more than one count but fewer than ten. The J gene is TRBJ1-1, the V gene TRBV6-2 or TRBV6-3; D may be TRBD1 (6 bases). This CDR3 is 13 amino acids long. Germline V CDR1 and CDR2: MNHEY, SVGEGT. V lost 6 bases and J lost 5, with 13 bases in between. The DNA of the CDR3 is TGTGCCAGCAGCCCAGGGGCTCGTACTGAAGCTTTCTTT. This gives the protein CASSPGARTEAFF.

The rearrangement uses TRBV7-2 and TRBJ2-4; D is tentatively TRBD1 or TRBD2 (6 bases each). Looked up from germline, CDR1 is SGHTA and CDR2 is FQGNSA. V lost 7 bases and J lost 6, with 19 bases in between. CDR3 length: 15 residues. CDR3 bases: TGTGCCAGCACCGACCGGAGGGGGGCTGGAAACATTCAGTACTTC. It specifies CASTDRRGAGNIQYF.

The DNA for the CDR3 is TGTGCCAGCAGCAAAGACAGGGCCTACGAGCAGTACTTC. Its translation: CASSKDRAYEQYF. The chain has TRBV12-3 or TRBV12-4 and TRBJ2-7, with TRBD1 identical over 7 bases. V was pared by 6 bases and J by 2 bases, with 4 bases of the junction left unmatched. The CDR3 consists of 13 residues.

CDR3 sequence: CASSPTSGGYNEQFF. Here the CDR3 DNA reads TGTGCCAGCAGTCCGACTAGCGGGGGATACAATGAGCAGTTCTTC. The chain couples TRBV6-5 to TRBJ2-1; 12 nucleotides match TRBD2. V lost 5 bases to trimming and J lost 4 bases; unmatched junction nucleotides: 3. The CDR3 is made up of 15 amino acids. The germline CDR1 and CDR2 sequences are MNHEY and SVGAGI.

The V and J genes are TRBV6-6 and TRBJ1-1, with TRBD1 matching 9 bases. The junction had 11 bases not matched to a gene; V was cut back by 5 bases and J by 1 base. This CDR3 spans 17 amino acids. Germline CDR1 and CDR2: MNHNY and SVGAGI (reference sequence). The CDR3 reads CASSPLPGQGSNTEAFF. The CDR3 region has the DNA TGTGCCAGCAGTCCTCTCCCGGGACAGGGATCGAACACTGAAGCTTTCTTT.

The chain employs TRBV11-2 and TRBJ2-4, with D possibly being TRBD1 or TRBD2 (5 bases each). Germline values: CDR1 SGHAT, CDR2 FQNNGV. The CDR3 is made up of 15 amino acids. The ends were cut back, 1 base at V and 4 bases at J, with 11 bases in the middle. The CDR3 loop reads CASSLVQGAKNIQYF. As DNA, the CDR3 is TGTGCCAGCAGCTTAGTTCAGGGAGCAAAAAACATTCAGTACTTC.

Only one count was recorded for this clone. The V gene is TRBV5-1, the J gene TRBJ1-6, with TRBD1 identical over 9 bases. CDR3 length: 18 amino acids. CDR1 is SGHRS and CDR2 is YFSETQ in the germline V gene. Germline trimming cut 4 bases from V and 0 bases from J; bases unmatched to any gene: 8. This chain's CDR3 is CASSARTGASSYNSPLHF. CDR3 sequence (DNA): TGCGCCAGCAGCGCTAGGACAGGGGCGAGCTCCTATAATTCACCCCTCCACTTT.